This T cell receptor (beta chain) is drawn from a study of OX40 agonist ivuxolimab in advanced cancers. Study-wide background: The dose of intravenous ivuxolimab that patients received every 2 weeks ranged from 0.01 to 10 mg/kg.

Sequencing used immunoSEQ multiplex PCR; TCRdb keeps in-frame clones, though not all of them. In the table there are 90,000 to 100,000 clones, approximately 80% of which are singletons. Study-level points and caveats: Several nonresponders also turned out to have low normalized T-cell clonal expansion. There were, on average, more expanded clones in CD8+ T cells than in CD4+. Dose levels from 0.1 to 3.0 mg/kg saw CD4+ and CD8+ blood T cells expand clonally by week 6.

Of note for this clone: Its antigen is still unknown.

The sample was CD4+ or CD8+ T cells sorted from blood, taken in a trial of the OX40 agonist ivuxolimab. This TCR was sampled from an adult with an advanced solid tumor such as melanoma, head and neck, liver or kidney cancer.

The CDR3 coding sequence is TGTGCCAGCAGCTGGAAGACAGAATACGAGCAGTACTTC. This codes for CASSWKTEYEQYF. The J gene is TRBJ2-7, the V gene TRBV11-2, with D possibly matching TRBD1 (5 bases). The CDR3 extends over 13 amino acids. CDR1 is SGHAT, CDR2 FQNNGV, per germline. Trimming took 4 bases from V and 4 from J, leaving 11 bases between them.